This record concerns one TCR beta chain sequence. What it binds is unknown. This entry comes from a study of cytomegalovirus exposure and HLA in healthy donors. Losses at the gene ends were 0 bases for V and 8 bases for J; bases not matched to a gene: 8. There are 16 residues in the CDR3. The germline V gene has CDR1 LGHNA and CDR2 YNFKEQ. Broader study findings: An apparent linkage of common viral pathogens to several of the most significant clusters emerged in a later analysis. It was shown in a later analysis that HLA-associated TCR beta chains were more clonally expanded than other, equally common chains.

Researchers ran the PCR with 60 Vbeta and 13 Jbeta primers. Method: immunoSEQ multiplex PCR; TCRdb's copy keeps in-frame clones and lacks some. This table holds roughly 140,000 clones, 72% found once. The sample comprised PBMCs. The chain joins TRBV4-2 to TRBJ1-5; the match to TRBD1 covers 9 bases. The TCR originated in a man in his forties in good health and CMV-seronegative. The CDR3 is CASSQELRTGVKPQHF. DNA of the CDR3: TGTGCCAGCAGCCAAGAACTAAGGACAGGGGTAAAGCCCCAGCATTTT.